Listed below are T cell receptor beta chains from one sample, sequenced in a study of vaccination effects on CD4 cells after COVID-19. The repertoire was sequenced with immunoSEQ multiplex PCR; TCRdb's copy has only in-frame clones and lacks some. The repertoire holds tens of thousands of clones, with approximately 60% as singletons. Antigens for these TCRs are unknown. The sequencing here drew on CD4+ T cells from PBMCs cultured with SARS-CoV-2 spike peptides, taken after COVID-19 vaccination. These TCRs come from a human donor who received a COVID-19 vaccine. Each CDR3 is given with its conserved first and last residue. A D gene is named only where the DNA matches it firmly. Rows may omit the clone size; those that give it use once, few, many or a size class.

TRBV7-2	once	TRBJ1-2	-	CASSPDPRGKEGSYGYTF	TGTGCCAGCAGCCCCGATCCCCGGGGGAAGGAGGGAAGCTATGGCTACACCTTC
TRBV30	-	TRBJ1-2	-	CACPRGRNYGYTF	TGTGCCTGCCCGCGGGGGAGAAACTATGGCTACACCTTC
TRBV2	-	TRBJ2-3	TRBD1	CARRAGTGPDTQYF	TGTGCCAGACGGGCGGGGACAGGGCCAGATACGCAGTATTTT
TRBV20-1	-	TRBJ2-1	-	CSAHYEQFF	TGCAGTGCCCACTATGAGCAGTTCTTC
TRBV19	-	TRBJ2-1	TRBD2	CASSWTSGYNEQFF	TGTGCCAGTAGTTGGACTAGCGGGTACAATGAGCAGTTCTTC
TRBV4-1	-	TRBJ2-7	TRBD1	CASSHPPKRDRDRHETYEQYF	TGCGCCAGCAGCCACCCCCCCAAAAGGGACAGGGACCGCCACGAGACCTACGAGCAGTACTTC
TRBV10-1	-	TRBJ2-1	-	CASSDDSSYNEQFF	TGCGCCAGCAGTGATGATAGCTCCTACAATGAGCAGTTCTTC
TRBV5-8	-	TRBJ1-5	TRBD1	CASSLYRGGDQPQHF	TGTGCCAGCAGCTTGTACAGGGGAGGGGATCAGCCCCAGCATTTT
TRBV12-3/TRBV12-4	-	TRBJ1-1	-	CASSSGPHPFF	TGTGCCAGCAGTTCGGGCCCTCATCCTTTCTTT
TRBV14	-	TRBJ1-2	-	CASSLARGSANYGYTF	TGTGCCAGCAGCCTTGCCAGAGGCAGTGCTAACTATGGCTACACCTTC
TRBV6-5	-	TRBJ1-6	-	CASSYLGGRVNSPLHF	TGTGCCAGCAGTTACCTGGGTGGCAGGGTAAATTCACCCCTCCACTTT
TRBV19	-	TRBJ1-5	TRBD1	CASRGQGNQPQHF	TGTGCCAGCCGGGGACAGGGGAATCAGCCCCAGCATTTT
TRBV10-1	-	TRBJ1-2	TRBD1	CASSPTGVNYGYTF	TGCGCCAGCAGCCCGACAGGGGTAAACTATGGCTACACCTTC
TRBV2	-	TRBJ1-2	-	CASSDSTGDYGYTF	TGTGCCAGCAGTGATTCAACAGGTGACTATGGCTACACCTTC
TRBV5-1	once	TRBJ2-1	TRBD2	CASSSGLAGGPYNEQFF	TGCGCCAGCAGCTCGGGACTAGCGGGAGGTCCCTACAATGAGCAGTTCTTC
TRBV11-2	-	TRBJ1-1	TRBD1	CASSLTTGGTEAFF	TGTGCCAGCAGCTTAACGACAGGGGGCACTGAAGCTTTCTTT
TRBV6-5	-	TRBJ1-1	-	CASSLTPGVAFF	TGTGCCAGCAGTTTGACGCCTGGTGTGGCTTTCTTT
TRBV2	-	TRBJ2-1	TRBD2	CASKREISNEQFF	TGTGCCAGCAAGCGGGAGATCTCCAATGAGCAGTTCTTC
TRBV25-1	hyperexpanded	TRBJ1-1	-	CASSESGRVKEAFF	TGTGCCAGCAGTGAATCGGGCAGGGTGAAGGAAGCTTTCTTT
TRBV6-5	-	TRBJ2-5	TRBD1	CASSYGTGTGQETQYF	TGTGCCAGCAGTTACGGAACCGGGACAGGCCAAGAGACCCAGTACTTC
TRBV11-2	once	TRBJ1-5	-	CASSLRGRDSNQPQHF	TGTGCCAGCAGCTTGCGTGGGAGGGATAGCAATCAGCCCCAGCATTTT
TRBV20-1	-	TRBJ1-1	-	CSASRQGGTEAFF	TGCAGTGCTAGTAGGCAGGGAGGCACTGAAGCTTTCTTT